Listed here are 17 T cell receptor beta chains from one sample, sequenced in a study of T cell clonotyping in hematopoietic cell transplantation. Time point in this sample: recipient sample about 28 days before transplant, after cytoreduction. Clones were read by immunoSEQ multiplex PCR, and TCRdb kept only the in-frame ones, dropping some. Counted here are about 9,000 clones, over 75% occurring once; the ten biggest clones make up around a quarter. The sequencing here drew on peripheral blood mononuclear cells, taken before stem cell transplant. The origin of the receptors is a woman aged 55 to 70 with acute myeloid leukemia. Some clones in this sample may be carry-over from other donors' samples.

This clone was observed a handful of times. The V gene is TRBV10-3, the J gene TRBJ2-1; D ambiguous. The V gene lost 7 bases and the J gene lost 2 bases, with 15 bases spanning the gap. The germline gives CDR1 ENHRY, CDR2 SYGVKD. This CDR3 contains 15 residues. For the CDR3, the DNA is TGTGCCATCACCCCTGGTAGGTCAGCCTACAATGAGCAGTTCTTC. This gives the protein CAITPGRSAYNEQFF.

The V call is TRBV7-9, the J call TRBJ1-2; the D gene is possibly TRBD1 (6 bases). CDR1 is SEHNR and CDR2 is FQNEAQ in the germline V gene (reference sequence). This CDR3 comprises 14 residues. V lost 10 bases and J lost 4, with 19 bases in between. The CDR3 DNA is TGTGCCACCGATGGACCAGGGGATCCCTATGGCTACACCTTC. Residues: CATDGPGDPYGYTF. Based on the CDR3 plus reference TRBV7-9 and TRBJ1-2, the full variable domain is DTGVSQNPRHKITKRGQNVTFRCDPISEHNRLYWYRQTLGQGPEFLTYFQNEAQLEKSRLLSDRFSAERPKGSFSTLEIQRTEQGDSAMYLCATDGPGDPYGYTFGSGTRLTVV.

This clone was found a few times. V is TRBV4-2 and J is TRBJ2-1, with a tentative D call TRBD2 (6 bases). V was clipped by 1 base and J by 7 bases, with 20 bases between them. CDR1 is LGHNA, CDR2 YNFKEQ, per germline. This CDR3 comprises 17 residues. CDR3 sequence reads: CASSQVAGAGRGNEQFF. The CDR3, as DNA: TGTGCCAGCAGCCAAGTCGCGGGCGCGGGGAGAGGGAATGAGCAGTTCTTC.

This chain connects TRBV28 to TRBJ2-7; D is undetermined. V shed 5 bases and J shed 2 bases, with 10 bases lying between them. The CDR3 extends over 13 amino acids. In germline, CDR1 is MDHEN, CDR2 SYDVKM. CDR3 in DNA: TGTGCCAGCAGTAAGGACGGCCCCTACGAGCAGTACGTC. Its translation: CASSKDGPYEQYV.

This chain joins TRBV11-2 and TRBJ2-1, with 12 positions matching TRBD2. V was clipped by 4 bases and J by 7 bases; unmatched bases: 5. The CDR3 is 15 amino acids. From germline, CDR1 is SGHAT and CDR2 FQNNGV. CDR3 bases: TGTGCCAGCAGCTCGACTAGCGGGAGTCCTAATGAGCAGTTCTTC. As protein: CASSSTSGSPNEQFF.

This clone has just a few counts. The chain is built from TRBV11-2 and TRBJ1-6, with D possibly matching TRBD1 (5 bases). V was clipped by 5 bases and J by 10 bases, with 15 bases between them. The CDR3 is made up of 14 amino acids. Germline loops: CDR1 SGHAT, CDR2 FQNNGV. This CDR3 is CASSREAQGSPLHF. CDR3 nucleotide sequence: TGTGCCAGCAGCCGTGAAGCCCAGGGATCACCCCTCCACTTT.

The chain carries TRBV7-6 and TRBJ1-1; D call uncertain. The CDR3 has 14 residues. Per the germline V gene, CDR1 is SGHVS and CDR2 is FNYEAQ. Trimming shortened V by 2 bases and J by 1 base, and 8 bases separated the two germline ends. CDR3 nucleotide sequence: TGTGCCAGCAGCTTAATTAGCCCGAACACTGAAGCTTTCTTT. This codes for CASSLISPNTEAFF. Complete variable domain (other parts from reference TRBV7-6 and TRBJ1-1): GAGVSQSPRYKVTKRGQDVALRCDPISGHVSLYWYRQALGQGPEFLTYFNYEAQQDKSGLPNDRFSAERPEGSISTLTIQRTEQRDSAMYRCASSLISPNTEAFFGQGTRLTVV.

The chain is built from TRBV14 and TRBJ2-3; 10 bases match TRBD1. This CDR3 contains 15 residues. J gave up 3 bases and V 2 bases, and 2 bases lay outside the gene matches. Germline values: CDR1 SGHDN, CDR2 FVKESK. The CDR3 DNA sequence: TGTGCCAGCAGCCAACCGGGACAGGGGACAGATACGCAGTATTTT. Its protein is CASSQPGQGTDTQYF. Filled out from reference TRBV14 and TRBJ2-3, the complete variable domain reads EAGVTQFPSHSVIEKGQTVTLRCDPISGHDNLYWYRRVMGKEIKFLLHFVKESKQDESGMPNNRFLAERTGGTYSTLKVQPAELEDSGVYFCASSQPGQGTDTQYFGPGTRLTVL.

The rearrangement joins TRBV2 to TRBJ2-4; D is unresolved. The V gene lost 2 bases and the J gene lost 8 bases, with 4 bases spanning the gap. CDR3 size: 11 residues. Germline CDR1 and CDR2: SNHLY and FYNNEI. CDR3 nucleotides: TGTGCCAGCAGTGAATGGGACATTCAGTACTTC. Translation gives CASSEWDIQYF. The whole variable domain, remainder taken from reference TRBV2 and TRBJ2-4, is EPEVTQTPSHQVTQMGQEVILRCVPISNHLYFYWYRQILGQKVEFLVSFYNNEISEKSEIFDDQFSVERPDGSNFTLKIRSTKLEDSAMYFCASSEWDIQYFGAGTRLSVL.

In nucleotides, the CDR3 is TGTGCCAGCAGTTCCCCGACAGGGTTGGACACTGAAGCTTTCTTT. Protein product: CASSSPTGLDTEAFF. This chain joins TRBV27 and TRBJ1-1; 7 bases match TRBD1. The CDR3 has 15 residues. The J segment lost 3 bases and the V segment lost 4 bases, leaving 8 bases of the junction unmatched. Germline CDR1 reads MNHEY; CDR2 reads SMNVEV (reference sequence).

This sequence joins TRBV30 and TRBJ2-5, with D possibly TRBD1 on 6 matching bases. This CDR3 contains 12 residues. Trimming removed 4 bases from V and 2 bases from J, with 8 bases in between. Looked up from germline, CDR1 is GTSNPN and CDR2 is SVGIG (reference sequence). CDR3 amino acids: CAWKQGQETQYF. As DNA, the CDR3 is TGTGCCTGGAAACAGGGTCAAGAGACCCAGTACTTC.

This clone was found a few times. V is TRBV6-5 and J is TRBJ1-1; TRBD1 matches 8 bases. Germline CDR1 is MNHEY and CDR2 is SVGAGI. CDR3 length: 15 amino acids. Trimming removed 6 bases from V and 10 bases from J; junction bases left unmatched: 16. The CDR3: CASSPDRDRKYVAFF. The CDR3 region has the DNA TGTGCCAGCAGCCCAGACCGGGACAGGAAGTATGTAGCTTTCTTT.

This clone appeared a few times. The rearrangement links TRBV29-1 to TRBJ2-1; 10 bases are shared with TRBD2. Per germline, CDR1 SQVTM and CDR2 ANQGSEA. Trimming removed 4 bases from V and 2 bases from J; junction bases left unmatched: 8. The CDR3 is 16 residues long. The CDR3 DNA sequence: TGCAGCGTTGCCGGGCTAGCGGGAGAGGCCTACAATGAGCAGTTCTTC. Protein sequence: CSVAGLAGEAYNEQFF.

The V call is TRBV7-9, the J call TRBJ2-7; 10 bases are shared with TRBD1. Germline V gene data show CDR1 as SEHNR and CDR2 as FQNEAQ (reference sequence). The J segment lost 3 bases and the V segment lost 1 base, leaving 15 bases of the junction unmatched. The CDR3 contains 19 residues. In DNA form, the CDR3 reads TGTGCCAGCAGCTTAGATAGTTTGAGGGGACAGGGGATTCGCTACGAGCAGTACTTC. It yields the protein CASSLDSLRGQGIRYEQYF.

The gene calls are TRBV5-6 and TRBJ2-1; D possibly corresponds to TRBD1 (6 bases). The CDR3 is 16 amino acids. Trimming left V 4 bases short and J 5 bases short, with 19 bases between. Germline values: CDR1 SGHDT, CDR2 YYEEEE. The CDR3 reads CASSPRWDTTNNEQFF. Here the CDR3 DNA reads TGTGCCAGCAGCCCCCGTTGGGACACGACAAACAATGAGCAGTTCTTC.

The V call is TRBV7-3, the J call TRBJ2-5; 11 bases are shared with TRBD1. With 1 base clipped from V and 4 bases from J, the junction kept 2 bases outside the gene matches. Germline CDR1 reads SGHTA; CDR2 reads FQGTGA. The CDR3 is 15 amino acids. The CDR3 reads CASSLMGTGGETQYF. Here the CDR3 DNA reads TGTGCCAGCAGCTTAATGGGGACAGGGGGAGAGACCCAGTACTTC.

CDR3 bases: TGTGCCAGTAGTGCTCAGGGGACCGCAACTAATGAAAAACTGTTTTTT. Its translation is CASSAQGTATNEKLFF. The chain carries TRBV19 and TRBJ1-4; maybe TRBD1 (6 bases). The CDR3 sequence is 16 residues long. Looked up from germline, CDR1 is LNHDA and CDR2 is SQIVND (reference sequence). V was pared by 5 bases and J by 0 bases, with 13 bases between.